The rows below give T cell receptor beta chains drawn from one sample of a study of T-cell memory formation after mild COVID-19. Each CDR3 protein gets one entry after TCRdb re-called the 5' RACE reads with MiXCR. The sample shows more than 250,000 distinct CDR3 sequences, roughly 15% of them seen only once. The sequencing input was PBMCs or a T cell subset sorted from them (not recorded which). The receptor source for this set is a young man who had mild COVID-19 (a few samples of this study predate the infection). Cell type and time point are not known. CDR3s include the opening cysteine and the closing phenylalanine or tryptophan. D genes are given only for firm matches. Some rows mark clone size as missing; the rest say once, few, many or name a class of expanded clone.

DNA,CDR3,D,J,size,V
TGTGCCAGCAGCTCCAAGGACGGGTCTGGAGGCTACACCTTC,CASSSKDGSGGYTF,.,TRBJ1-2,few,TRBV7-9
TGCAGTGCTAGAAGGCTAGCGGGGGGGCTTGATACGCAGTATTTT,CSARRLAGGLDTQYF,TRBD2,TRBJ2-3,.,TRBV20-1
TGTGCCAGCAGCTTACTCGTCGATGGTGGAGAGACCCAGTACTTC,CASSLLVDGGETQYF,.,TRBJ2-5,few,TRBV11-2
TGTGCCAGCAGTTATTGGCAGGGGGCCTACGAGCAGTACTTC,CASSYWQGAYEQYF,TRBD1,TRBJ2-7,few,TRBV6-2/TRBV6-3
TGCGCCAGCAGCCACACTAACCGGAGGAACACTGAAGCTTTCTTT,CASSHTNRRNTEAFF,.,TRBJ1-1,.,TRBV4-3
TGTGCCAGCAGTTTTCAGACGACAGGGGGCGACGCAGATACGCAGTATTTT,CASSFQTTGGDADTQYF,TRBD1,TRBJ2-3,.,TRBV27
TGTGCCAGCAGACCCGGGACAGGGATTTTCGCTTTCTTT,CASRPGTGIFAFF,TRBD1,TRBJ1-1,few,TRBV12-3/TRBV12-4
TGTGCCAGCAGCGGTCTAGCGGGGGGGTATCGGGCCGGGGAGCTGTTTTTT,CASSGLAGGYRAGELFF,TRBD2,TRBJ2-2,.,TRBV6-6
TGTGCCATCAGTGATTACGGGACTAGCGGGGCTGAGCAGTTCTTC,CAISDYGTSGAEQFF,TRBD2,TRBJ2-1,.,TRBV10-3
TGTGCCAGCAGCTTAGGAATAGCCAAAAACATTCAGTACTTC,CASSLGIAKNIQYF,.,TRBJ2-4,many,TRBV5-6
TGTGCCAGCAGTAGCGGGCCCCCCCCCAACAATGAGCAGTTCTTC,CASSSGPPPNNEQFF,.,TRBJ2-1,many,TRBV2
TGCGCCAGCAGCCAAGTGGTAGGGAGCTACAATGAGCAGTTCTTC,CASSQVVGSYNEQFF,.,TRBJ2-1,.,TRBV4-3
TGTGCCAGCAGCCAACCGGGACTAGCGGGGGGGGATACGCAGTATTTT,CASSQPGLAGGDTQYF,TRBD2,TRBJ2-3,few,TRBV4-2
TGCGCCAGCAGCTTGGCCCTAGCGGGGGGTAGGAATGAGCAGTTCTTC,CASSLALAGGRNEQFF,TRBD2,TRBJ2-1,few,TRBV5-1
TGTGCCAGCAGCAAGGGACAACGAACCTACGAGCAGTACTTC,CASSKGQRTYEQYF,.,TRBJ2-7,few,TRBV5-4
TGTGCCAGCAGCCCGACAGGCTCCCGCTGGGAGACCCAGTACTTC,CASSPTGSRWETQYF,.,TRBJ2-5,few,TRBV11-2
TGTGCCAGCAGTCCCTTGGGACAGATCGGCTATGGCTACACCTTC,CASSPLGQIGYGYTF,TRBD1,TRBJ1-2,few,TRBV6-2/TRBV6-3
TGCGCCAGCAGCCTCAGGGTGGCTGCGAACACTGAAGCTTTCTTT,CASSLRVAANTEAFF,.,TRBJ1-1,.,TRBV5-1
TGTGCCACCAGTGATCCCGGACAGTACAATGAGCAGTTCTTC,CATSDPGQYNEQFF,.,TRBJ2-1,few,TRBV24-1
TGTGCCAGCAGCTTAAGTTCTCCGGGCTATGGCTACACCTTC,CASSLSSPGYGYTF,.,TRBJ1-2,few,TRBV7-2
TGCAGTGCTAGAGGACAGGGGAAGGCCCGGAGCTCCTACGAGCAGTACTTC,CSARGQGKARSSYEQYF,TRBD1,TRBJ2-7,few,TRBV20-1
TGCGCCAGCAGCCAAGCGGGACTAGCGGGCACAGATACGCAGTATTTT,CASSQAGLAGTDTQYF,TRBD2,TRBJ2-3,.,TRBV4-1
TGTGCCAGCAGCTTAGCTAGCGGACACTATGGCTACACCTTC,CASSLASGHYGYTF,.,TRBJ1-2,few,TRBV7-2
TGTGCCAGCAGTCCGGGGGGCCGGTTTGCGGATACGCAGTATTTT,CASSPGGRFADTQYF,.,TRBJ2-3,many,TRBV12-3/TRBV12-4
TGTGCCAGCAGTTGGGTTGGACACCAAGGAGGCTACACCTTC,CASSWVGHQGGYTF,.,TRBJ1-2,.,TRBV6-2/TRBV6-3
TGCGCCAGCAGTACAGGGGGCACTTCACCCAAGCAGTACTTC,CASSTGGTSPKQYF,TRBD1,TRBJ2-7,.,TRBV10-1
TGTGCCAGCAAACCGAATGGGGGGGCGTACACTGAAGCTTTCTTT,CASKPNGGAYTEAFF,.,TRBJ1-1,.,TRBV6-2/TRBV6-3
TGTGCCAGCAGCTTAGTCACAGGGGGCTCCTACGAGCAGTACTTC,CASSLVTGGSYEQYF,TRBD1,TRBJ2-7,many,TRBV7-2
TGTGCCAGCAGCTTACAGGGGTTTGAAGCTTTCTTT,CASSLQGFEAFF,.,TRBJ1-1,few,TRBV7-2
TGCGCCAGCAGCCAAGATCTAGGGACAGCTCTCAATCAGCCCCAGCATTTT,CASSQDLGTALNQPQHF,TRBD1,TRBJ1-5,.,TRBV4-3
TGCAGTGCTAGTATCTCAAGGCGGGGGGGCACGGGTGATACGCAGTATTTT,CSASISRRGGTGDTQYF,TRBD2,TRBJ2-3,.,TRBV20-1
TGTGCCAGCAGCCTATCCAGGGGGCTTACTGAAGCTTTCTTT,CASSLSRGLTEAFF,TRBD1,TRBJ1-1,few,TRBV5-6
TGTGCCAGCAGCCAAGACCCATCAGCAGAGACCCAGTACTTC,CASSQDPSAETQYF,.,TRBJ2-5,.,TRBV4-2
TGTGCCAGCAGTCCATGGGGACAGGTGAACACCGGGGAGCTGTTTTTT,CASSPWGQVNTGELFF,TRBD1,TRBJ2-2,many,TRBV12-3/TRBV12-4
TGCGCCAGCAGCTTGGGATCGGCGGGCGACTGGGCCCAGTACTTC,CASSLGSAGDWAQYF,.,TRBJ2-5,many,TRBV5-1
TGCGCCAGCAGCCAAGAGATAGGACAGTCTAACTATGGCTACACCTTC,CASSQEIGQSNYGYTF,.,TRBJ1-2,few,TRBV4-3
TGTGCCAGCAGCTCAGGACCTCCTGGCTACACCTTC,CASSSGPPGYTF,.,TRBJ1-2,.,TRBV9
TGCGCCAGCAGCTCGGACCCTTCCTACGAGCAGTACTTC,CASSSDPSYEQYF,.,TRBJ2-7,many,TRBV5-1
TGTGCCATCAGTGTAAGGGCAGATAACACTGAAGCTTTCTTT,CAISVRADNTEAFF,.,TRBJ1-1,few,TRBV10-3
TGCAGTGCTCTTGGGAACACTGAAGCTTTCTTT,CSALGNTEAFF,.,TRBJ1-1,few,TRBV20-1
TGCAGTGCTGGCCTGGACAATGAGCAGTTCTTC,CSAGLDNEQFF,.,TRBJ2-1,few,TRBV20-1
TGTGCCAGCAGTGGAGCACTGTTGAGGAACACTGAAGCTTTCTTT,CASSGALLRNTEAFF,.,TRBJ1-1,few,TRBV6-5
TGTGCCAGCAGCTTACCGAAAGATACGCAGTATTTT,CASSLPKDTQYF,.,TRBJ2-3,few,TRBV13
TGCGCCAGCAGCTTGGAGGCGCGGGGCTCTGAAGCTTTCTTT,CASSLEARGSEAFF,.,TRBJ1-1,.,TRBV5-1
TGCGCCAGCAGCCAAGTTAGGCTAGCGGTTTACAATGAGCAGTTCTTC,CASSQVRLAVYNEQFF,TRBD2,TRBJ2-1,many,TRBV4-1
TGTGCCAGCAGTCGTCCGAGCTCCTACAATGAGCAGTTCTTC,CASSRPSSYNEQFF,.,TRBJ2-1,.,TRBV6-2/TRBV6-3
TGTGCCATCAGTACTCCGGGACAGAAGACAAATGAAGCTTTCTTT,CAISTPGQKTNEAFF,TRBD1,TRBJ1-1,few,TRBV10-3
TGTGCCAGCACCTTGGGTACAGTACAAGAGACCCAGTACTTC,CASTLGTVQETQYF,.,TRBJ2-5,few,TRBV11-2
TGCGCCAGCAGCCAAAAATTACCCCTGGCCACCTCTCCAGGGAGGTTAACGGGCGGGGAGCTGTTTTTT,CASSQKLPLATSPGRLTGGELFF,.,TRBJ2-2,.,TRBV4-3
TGTGCCAGCAGCCGGGCCCCGAACTACGAGCAGTACTTC,CASSRAPNYEQYF,.,TRBJ2-7,.,TRBV3-1
TGCGCCAGCAGCCTGCTAGGGGGGCCGGGCAATGAGCAGTTCTTC,CASSLLGGPGNEQFF,.,TRBJ2-1,.,TRBV5-1
TGTGCCAGCAGCTTAGTTTTGCGGGGGGCGGTCGAGCAGTACTTC,CASSLVLRGAVEQYF,TRBD2,TRBJ2-7,few,TRBV7-8
TGTGCCAGCAGCCCCGACAGGGGGCCATATGGCTACACCTTC,CASSPDRGPYGYTF,TRBD1,TRBJ1-2,.,TRBV6-5